This record covers a single T cell receptor (beta chain). The antigen remains unidentified. A much larger clone differs by one base, so this may be a read error. Given the absence of the conserved phenylalanine or tryptophan at the CDR3 end, a read error is likely. Listed TCR primers, together with previously described methods, were used for the bulk TCR libraries. A single record per CDR3 protein comes from TCRdb applying MiXCR to the PCR reads. Of about 640,000 distinct CDR3 sequences in the sample, roughly 21% are singletons; the top ten hold around 0.9%. Each library that profiled naive CD8 cells came from about 20,000 to 1,000,000 sorted cells with 10%, 30% or 50% RNA. A CD8+CD4-CCR7+CD45RA+ gate was used to sort naive CD8 T cells. This sample stems from a study of molecular identifiers for immune sequencing clone quantification. After removal of 7 bases from V and 1 base from J, the junction contained 7 bases not matched to a gene. The CDR3 consists of 15 residues. The germline V gene encodes CDR1 GTSNPN and CDR2 SVGIG (reference sequence).

Findings and caveats of the study: In naive cells, clones above 20 RNA copies held under 1% of molecules, whereas in effector cells they held over 98%.

The sequence derives from a human donor in good health. Some libraries in this study had Jurkat cell RNA spiked in. Material for sequencing was naive CD8+ T cells from blood, with Jurkat cell RNA spiked in. Subset in this sample: FACS-sorted CD8+CD4-CCR7+CD45RA+ naive T cells. The chain uses TRBV30 and TRBJ2-2; 9 bases are a match to TRBD1. The CDR3: CAYTPGQGNTGELFL. CDR3 nucleotides: TGTGCCTACACCCCGGGACAGGGGAACACCGGGGAGCTGTTTCTT.